This entry features one TCR beta chain sequence. The CDR3 runs 14 residues. Germline V gene sequence: CDR1 DFQATT, CDR2 SNEGSKA (reference sequence). After removal of 3 bases from V and 6 bases from J, the junction contained 9 bases not matched to a gene. These data originate in a study of blood T cells in healthy people across ages. The use of a sample-barcoded 5' primer and a J-beta primer mix characterized a second PCR of roughly 6 to 11 cycles. One entry per CDR3 protein, called by TCRdb with MiXCR from the 5' RACE reads. Of 800,000 to 900,000 distinct CDR3 sequences listed, 62% are singletons. The sample consisted of blood. The rearrangement uses TRBV20-1 and TRBJ2-3, with 7 positions matching TRBD2. The sequence was obtained from a man aged 30 to 39 in good health. The DNA for the CDR3 is TGCAGTGCTAGGGCTAGCGGCTTTAGGGATACGCAGTATTTT. Its protein product is CSARASGFRDTQYF.